These 7 T cell receptor beta chains were sequenced from one sample in a study of cytomegalovirus exposure and HLA in healthy donors. The PCR had 60 Vbeta and 13 Jbeta primers. The assay was immunoSEQ multiplex PCR, and TCRdb's table has in-frame clones only and misses some. The data hold 100,000 or so clones, with approximately 80% observed a single time. Input material: PBMCs. All receptors come from a man under 40 in good health and CMV-seropositive.

The chain combines TRBV19 with TRBJ2-1; D perhaps matches TRBD2 (6 bases). This CDR3 region has 16 residues. Germline V CDR1 and CDR2: LNHDA, SQIVND (reference sequence). The ends were cut back, 6 bases at V and 5 bases at J, with 20 bases in the middle. The CDR3 loop reads CASSPRGRGVDNEQFF. In nucleotides, the CDR3 is TGTGCCAGTAGCCCCCGGGGGAGAGGGGTTGACAATGAGCAGTTCTTC.

V and J are TRBV30 and TRBJ1-5; D gene uncertain. V lost 2 bases and J lost 5, with 10 bases in between. The germline CDR1 and CDR2 sequences are GTSNPN and SVGIG (reference sequence). The CDR3 is 13 amino acids. CDR3 protein: CAWSHPGYQPQHF. CDR3 DNA: TGTGCCTGGAGTCATCCAGGCTATCAGCCCCAGCATTTT.

The CDR3 DNA is TGTGCCAGCAGCTACGAGGGACTAGCGGGAGTGGACGAGCAGTACTTC. This translates into CASSYEGLAGVDEQYF. This chain uses TRBV2 with TRBJ2-7; 14 nucleotides align to TRBD2. CDR1 is SNHLY, CDR2 FYNNEI, per germline. V was clipped by 6 bases and J by 5 bases; unmatched bases: 9. This CDR3 is built from 16 residues.

The J gene is TRBJ2-7, the V gene TRBV7-2, with TRBD1 matching over 8 bases. The CDR3 contains 14 residues. The V segment lost 4 bases and the J segment 0 bases; nucleotides outside the gene matches: 2. CDR1 SGHTA and CDR2 FQGNSA come from the germline V gene. The CDR3 DNA follows: TGTGCCAGCAGCTCACAGGGGGTCTCCTACGAGCAGTACTTC. Protein: CASSSQGVSYEQYF.

The chain recombines TRBV7-2 with TRBJ2-5, with TRBD2 matching over 11 bases. Germline values: CDR1 SGHTA, CDR2 FQGNSA. J gave up 5 bases and V 2 bases, and 4 bases lay outside the gene matches. CDR3 length: 15 amino acids. The CDR3 loop is CASSLTSGSGETQYF. The CDR3 DNA reads TGTGCCAGCAGCTTAACTAGCGGGAGTGGGGAGACCCAGTACTTC.

The genes are TRBV28 and TRBJ1-1; D unresolved. Germline V CDR1 and CDR2: MDHEN, SYDVKM. Trimming removed 6 bases at V and 5 bases at J, with 16 bases between. The CDR3 is 14 amino acids. CDR3 protein: CASSPILHTTEAFF. CDR3 DNA sequence: TGTGCCAGCAGCCCAATCCTGCATACAACTGAAGCTTTCTTT.

The rearrangement uses TRBV27 and TRBJ1-1, with 9 bases lining up with TRBD1. Germline-derived CDR1 and CDR2 are MNHEY and SMNVEV (reference sequence). Trimming removed 3 bases from V and 3 bases from J; junction bases left unmatched: 8. The CDR3 is made up of 16 amino acids. CDR3 loop: CASSFSTGGIYTEAFF. The DNA for the CDR3 is TGTGCCAGCAGTTTCTCTACAGGGGGCATTTACACTGAAGCTTTCTTT.